This T cell receptor (beta chain) was sequenced in a study of memory CD4+ T cells and cytomegalovirus serostatus (dated by TCRdb to about 2019). With regard to the full study: A total of 33 healthy Belgian adults, of whom 9 were CMV seropositive and some 25 were CMV seronegative, were included in the cohort. The study sequenced CD4+ memory TCRbeta repertoires of a Belgian cohort with known cytomegalovirus serostatus to replicate a published TCR-based CMV serostatus classifier.

Points on this clone: Its binding antigen is unknown. The sample holds no much larger clone one base away, and base qualities are not on file.

Genomic DNA was extracted from sorted cells with the Quick-DNA Microprep Kit. Amplification of TCRbeta DNA was done with the immunoSEQ hsTCRbeta kit, following the protocol from the manufacturer. An Illumina MiSeq instrument was used to sequence the TCRbeta libraries. Under the source paper's analysis protocol: Once out-of-frame sequences had been removed, about 2,000,000 distinct TCRbeta sequences were left, which works out to an average of about 71,000 per individual. Two values were used to score each individual: the count of fewer than 200 previously reported CMV-associated TCRbeta sequences and the total count of productive distinct TCRbeta sequences. A beta-binomial model was reimplemented in Python, and scikit-learn random forests with default parameters were trained on US cohort data. On the Belgian cohort, classifier performance was reported as the median AUC, along with percentile confidence intervals, across 10,000 bootstrap iterations. Held by TCRdb, this immuneACCESS table contains in-frame sequences only and omits some clones. Under half of the omission traces to an unresolved V gene where checked; the cause of the rest is unknown. V, J and clone size are taken as reported in that table, and D and trimming were inferred from the DNA itself. The sample records 75,000 to 95,000 clones, over 80% of which are singletons. Around 0.84% of the sample belongs to the ten largest clones.

A FACSAria II was used to sort memory CD4+ T cells, defined as single viable CD3+CD4+CD8-CD45RO+ cells. CMV serostatus was determined using a Roche Elecsys assay that detects serum IgG against CMV pp150, pp28, p38 and p52. After thawing, total CD4+ T cells were enriched by positive selection with CD4 magnetic microbeads. Samples originated from another study that specifically interrogated the CD4+ T cell memory repertoire. Peripheral blood mononuclear cells were isolated and cryopreserved following standard operating procedures; serum was stored at -80 °C. CD3-PerCP (BW264/56), CD4-APC (RPA-T4), CD45RO-PE (UCHT1) and CD8-Pacific Orange (3B5) antibodies were used for staining, and non-viable cells were excluded with Sytox blue. Overall study results and their limits: CMV serostatus prediction reached a median bootstrapped AUC of about 0.94 with the original framework and roughly 0.9 with a US-trained random forest. The results were read as suggesting that the CMV-associated TCR signature is, for the most part, present in the CD4+ memory repertoire. A median bootstrapped AUC of around 0.94 with a 95% CI of 0.76-1.00 was achieved on the Belgian cohort by the original-framework classifier. Only CD4+CD45RO+ memory cells were sequenced, in contrast to the original study, which included naive and memory CD4+ and CD8+ populations. Among the 160 or so previously reported CMV-associated TCRbeta sequences, some 67 showed up in the CD4+ memory repertoires, with each one found in between one and five individuals.

This clonotype originated in an adult in good health and CMV-seronegative. Sequenced sample: memory CD4+ T cells from blood.

The DNA is as follows: TGTGCCAGAAGCTTGCCGGACAGGGAGTGGGGCTCCTACGAGCAGTACTTC. Translated, it reads CARSLPDREWGSYEQYF. The chain is encoded by TRBV5-3 joined to TRBJ2-7; 8 bases in the junction line up with TRBD1. TRBV5-3 is known as an ORF, though its function is uncertain. Compared with germline, V lacks 1 base and J lacks 0 bases; bases without a gene match: 9. The CDR3 runs 17 amino acids, cysteine and phenylalanine included. Only CDR3 DNA remains: 51 bases, in frame from the first base.